Listed here are 29 T cell receptor beta chains from one sample, sequenced in a study of CD8 T cells in ankylosing spondylitis (TCRdb year 2017). Library method: 5' RACE. Reads for this sample came from an Illumina HiSeq 2500. Using fastp trimming at Q25 and MiXCR clonotype assembly, TCRdb reanalyzed the public sequencing data and kept in-frame beta chains. Each CDR3 protein appears once, grouped with its most common genes and DNA. Across this sample there are fewer than 250,000 distinct CDR3 sequences, with 10% to 13% seen only once. Approximately 2.5% of the sample lies in the top ten. The sample taken for sequencing was blood, either unsorted or a sorted T cell fraction (not recorded which). These TCRs come from a male donor with ankylosing spondylitis or in good health (not recorded which).

This clonotype was seen many times. The chain is built from TRBV25-1 and TRBJ1-1; TRBD1 might be the D (5 bases). The germline V and J ends were trimmed by 7 bases and 2 bases, with 11 bases remaining between them. The CDR3 has 13 amino acids. CDR1 MGHDK and CDR2 SYGVNS come from the germline V gene. The CDR3: CASKMRGNTEAFF. The CDR3 DNA sequence: TGTGCCAGCAAGATGAGGGGAAACACTGAAGCTTTCTTT.

In this sample, this clonotype turned up many times. The chain couples TRBV5-6 to TRBJ2-2; D is ambiguous. V shed 3 bases and J shed 6 bases, with 21 bases lying between them. There are 17 residues in the CDR3. CDR1 is SGHDT, CDR2 YYEEEE, per germline. CDR3 loop: CASSSSRKGFTAGELFF. CDR3 nucleotides: TGTGCCAGCAGCTCCTCTAGGAAGGGATTCACGGCCGGGGAGCTGTTTTTT.

CDR3 protein: CASSLQGWNYGYTF. The CDR3 nucleotides are TGTGCCAGCAGCCTGCAGGGCTGGAACTATGGCTACACCTTC. The chain recombines TRBV12-3 or TRBV12-4 with TRBJ1-2, with a possible D match to TRBD1 (5 bases). Trimming cost V 6 bases and J 2 bases, with 13 bases left between them. The CDR3 length is 14 residues.

V and J are TRBV20-1 and TRBJ1-4, with TRBD1 identical over 8 bases. The V gene's germline CDR1 is DFQATT and CDR2 SNEGSKA (reference sequence). This CDR3 contains 15 residues. Trimming took 6 bases from V and 7 from J; bases not matched to a gene: 13. The CDR3 spells CSADRGTVEGEKLFF. CDR3 DNA: TGCAGTGCAGACAGGGGAACGGTTGAAGGTGAAAAACTGTTTTTT.

The table lists this clonotype with many counts. The chain is built from TRBV30 and TRBJ1-4; D is uncertain. The CDR3 covers 13 residues. Germline loops: CDR1 GTSNPN, CDR2 SVGIG (reference sequence). As DNA, the CDR3 is TGTGCTTCAAGAAAGGCAGCTAATGAAAAACTGTTTTTT. Translating gives CASRKAANEKLFF.

This clonotype occurred many times. The gene calls are TRBV12-3 or TRBV12-4 and TRBJ2-6, with unresolved D. CDR3 length: 14 amino acids. Trimming pared 6 bases from V and 0 bases from J, leaving 6 bases between. The CDR3 DNA sequence: TGTGCCAGCAGCTTTCCCTCTGGGGCCAACGTCCTGACTTTC. This encodes CASSFPSGANVLTF.

This clonotype occurred many times. V usage is TRBV20-1 and J usage is TRBJ2-7, with 10 bases matching TRBD2. The CDR3 sequence is 16 residues long. Germline CDR1 DFQATT, CDR2 SNEGSKA (reference sequence). With 5 bases clipped from V and 2 bases from J, the junction kept 12 bases outside the gene matches. The CDR3 sequence is CSAAWPSGGPPYEQYF. CDR3 nucleotides: TGCAGTGCTGCCTGGCCTAGCGGGGGCCCACCCTACGAGCAGTACTTC.

This clonotype has at least ten counts. The chain recombines TRBV5-1 with TRBJ2-7; 8 nucleotides match TRBD1. Per the germline V gene, CDR1 is SGHRS and CDR2 is YFSETQ. The CDR3 sequence is 15 residues long. Losses at the gene ends were 4 bases for V and 3 bases for J; bases not matched to a gene: 9. CDR3 DNA sequence: TGCGCCAGCAGCCGCACGACAGGGGAGGTCTACGAGCAGTACTTC. This sequence encodes CASSRTTGEVYEQYF.

In its sample, this clonotype was seen many times. A much more abundant neighbour one base away suggests this may be a read error. This chain joins TRBV9 and TRBJ2-3; D gene uncertain. CDR1 SGDLS and CDR2 YYNGEE come from the germline V gene. The V end lost 3 bases, the J end lost 5 bases, and 4 bases lay between the germline ends. This CDR3 contains 11 residues. The DNA of the CDR3 is TGTGCCAGCAGCGACGGAGATACGCAGTATTTT. Amino acids: CASSDGDTQYF.

The table lists this clonotype with a few counts. The rearrangement links TRBV12-3 or TRBV12-4 to TRBJ1-3, with D hard to call. The V end lost 6 bases, the J end lost 0 bases, and 9 bases lay between the germline ends. The length of the CDR3 is 14 residues. The CDR3 sequence is CASSLTRSGNTIYF. In DNA form, the CDR3 reads TGTGCCAGCAGCTTGACCCGCTCTGGAAACACCATATATTTT.

This clonotype was seen repeatedly, ten times or more. The chain employs TRBV20-1 and TRBJ2-1; D is perhaps TRBD2 (6 bases). The germline gives CDR1 DFQATT, CDR2 SNEGSKA (reference sequence). The ends were cut back, 3 bases at V and 3 bases at J, with 12 bases in the middle. The CDR3 runs 14 residues. Here the CDR3 DNA reads TGCAGTGCTAGGGATCCGGGACTCTACAATGAGCAGTTCTTC. Its protein is CSARDPGLYNEQFF.

There are many counts of this clonotype. This chain links TRBV28 with TRBJ1-2; D not certain. The CDR3 spans 12 residues. Looked up from germline, CDR1 is MDHEN and CDR2 is SYDVKM. V dropped 3 bases and J dropped 8 bases, with 10 bases sitting between them. The CDR3 spells CASSFDGRGYTF. CDR3 DNA sequence: TGTGCCAGCAGTTTTGACGGTCGGGGCTACACCTTC.

This clonotype was seen many times. J is TRBJ2-5 and V is TRBV5-1; 7 nucleotides line up with TRBD1. There are 13 residues in the CDR3. With V trimmed by 6 bases and J by 2 bases, 4 bases remained unmatched. Per germline, CDR1 SGHRS and CDR2 YFSETQ. CDR3 coding DNA: TGCGCCAGCACGGGACAGATACAAGAGACCCAGTACTTC. Its translation is CASTGQIQETQYF.

There are many counts of this clonotype. The chain links TRBV15 to TRBJ2-1, with 14 bases matching TRBD2. The ends lost 5 bases at V and 6 bases at J; junction bases unmatched: 6. CDR3 length equals 16 residues. Per the germline V gene, CDR1 is LNHNV and CDR2 is YYDKDF (reference sequence). DNA of the CDR3: TGTGCCACCAGCTTAGGGACTAGCGGGAGTTTCAATGAGCAGTTCTTC. Amino acids: CATSLGTSGSFNEQFF.

The CDR3 DNA follows: TGTGCCAGCAGCCAAGTGGGGGGGAATGACTACACCTTC. Amino acid sequence: CASSQVGGNDYTF. The chain links TRBV3-1 to TRBJ1-2; a possible D gene is TRBD1 (5 bases). Trimming stripped 1 base from V and 10 bases from J, with 13 bases between. The CDR3 length is 13 residues. CDR1 LGHDT and CDR2 YNNKEL come from the germline V gene (reference sequence).

This rearrangement joins TRBV7-9 to TRBJ1-2; no reliable D call. Germline-derived CDR1 and CDR2 are SEHNR and FQNEAQ (reference sequence). Trimming cost V 4 bases and J 8 bases, with 20 bases left between them. This CDR3 is 15 amino acids long. The DNA for the CDR3 is TGTGCCAGCAGCTCCGGACCGCCATCTCTCGGGGGCTACACCTTC. It specifies CASSSGPPSLGGYTF.

This clonotype was recorded at least ten times. The chain links TRBV4-2 to TRBJ1-2; D gene uncertain. Trimming removed 1 base from V and 3 bases from J, with 12 bases in between. The CDR3 consists of 15 residues. Germline V gene data show CDR1 as LGHNA and CDR2 as YNFKEQ. The CDR3, as DNA: TGTGCCAGCAGCCAAGGCGACGCGACCGACTATGGCTACACCTTC. It is translated as CASSQGDATDYGYTF.

This clonotype was seen repeatedly, ten times or more. J is TRBJ2-1 and V is TRBV5-1, with D possibly TRBD2 on 6 matching bases. V lost 0 bases, J lost 8 bases, and 12 bases lay in between. Germline V gene sequence: CDR1 SGHRS, CDR2 YFSETQ. The CDR3 sequence is 14 residues long. The CDR3 region is CASSLGRERDEQFF. Here the CDR3 DNA reads TGCGCCAGCAGCTTGGGACGGGAGAGGGATGAGCAGTTCTTC.

The table lists this clonotype with many counts. The CDR3 protein is CASSQSREMETQYF. CDR3 coding DNA: TGTGCCAGCAGTCAGAGTAGAGAGATGGAGACCCAGTACTTC. J is TRBJ2-5 and V is TRBV27; D remains unclear. The CDR3 totals 14 residues. Germline V gene sequence: CDR1 MNHEY, CDR2 SMNVEV (reference sequence). Trimming removed 5 bases at V and 5 bases at J, with 15 bases between.

In its sample, this clonotype was seen many times. V and J are TRBV20-1 and TRBJ1-2; a possible D gene is TRBD1 (5 bases). The CDR3 length is 15 residues. Germline values: CDR1 DFQATT, CDR2 SNEGSKA (reference sequence). The V end lost 2 bases, the J end lost 4 bases, and 17 bases lay between the germline ends. The CDR3, as DNA: TGCAGTGCTAGACCTTCCCTGGGGGGATCCTATGGCTACACCTTC. It translates to CSARPSLGGSYGYTF.

Many counts were recorded for this clonotype. The chain recombines TRBV7-2 with TRBJ2-5; 7 bases are a match to TRBD2. The CDR3 loop spans 14 amino acids. Germline V CDR1 and CDR2: SGHTA, FQGNSA. V was pared by 4 bases and J by 5 bases, with 7 bases of the junction left unmatched. The CDR3: CASSWGGEYETQYF. The CDR3 DNA reads as TGTGCCAGCAGCTGGGGGGGGGAATATGAGACCCAGTACTTC.

This clonotype has more than one count but fewer than ten. This sequence joins TRBV4-2 and TRBJ1-3; possible D gene TRBD1, 5 bases. CDR1 LGHNA and CDR2 YNFKEQ come from the germline V gene. Trimming removed 1 base from V and 0 bases from J, with 7 bases in between. The CDR3 extends over 15 amino acids. The CDR3 reads CASSQGGGSGNTIYF. CDR3 nucleotides: TGTGCCAGCAGCCAAGGGGGGGGCTCTGGAAACACCATATATTTT.

This clonotype has ten or more counts. The chain recombines TRBV30 with TRBJ2-2, with D perhaps matching TRBD2 (6 bases). CDR3 length: 15 amino acids. V shed 0 bases and J shed 0 bases, with 8 bases lying between them. CDR1 and CDR2 from the germline V gene are GTSNPN and SVGIG (reference sequence). CDR3 sequence reads: CAWSVPGANTGELFF. The CDR3 DNA follows: TGTGCCTGGAGTGTCCCGGGGGCGAACACCGGGGAGCTGTTTTTT.

This clonotype was seen many times. The rearrangement links TRBV9 to TRBJ1-1, with D tentatively TRBD1 (5 bases). Looked up from germline, CDR1 is SGDLS and CDR2 is YYNGEE. V lost 3 bases, J lost 6 bases, and 21 bases lay in between. The CDR3 sequence is 16 residues long. The CDR3: CASSGGGGGSGAEAFF. For the CDR3, the DNA is TGTGCCAGCAGCGGGGGAGGTGGGGGGAGTGGGGCTGAAGCTTTCTTT.

This clonotype was counted between two and nine times. The gene calls are TRBV10-1 and TRBJ2-4; the match to TRBD1 covers 9 bases. J gave up 7 bases and V 4 bases, and 8 bases lay outside the gene matches. The CDR3 contains 15 residues. The germline CDR1 and CDR2 sequences are WNHNN and SYGVQD (reference sequence). The CDR3 loop is CASSGGQGLGNIQYF. The CDR3 DNA follows: TGCGCCAGCAGTGGGGGACAGGGATTAGGCAACATTCAGTACTTC.

The chain carries TRBV7-2 and TRBJ2-7; 13 bases align to TRBD2. The CDR3 covers 15 residues. Germline-derived CDR1 and CDR2 are SGHTA and FQGNSA. J was trimmed by 3 bases and V by 5 bases; bases with no gene match: 4. The DNA of the CDR3 is TGTGCCAGCAGCGAAGGGACTAGCGGGATCTACGAGCAGTACTTC. Protein: CASSEGTSGIYEQYF.

This clonotype has at least ten counts. The chain joins TRBV12-3 or TRBV12-4 to TRBJ2-3; 11 positions match TRBD1. The trim removed 6 bases at V and 5 bases at J, leaving 4 bases unmatched. CDR3 length equals 14 residues. The CDR3: CASSLDRGQDTQYF. In DNA, the CDR3 is TGTGCCAGCAGCCTGGACAGGGGGCAAGATACGCAGTATTTT.

This clonotype has a count of ten or more. The rearrangement uses TRBV12-3 or TRBV12-4 and TRBJ1-1; 9 nucleotides match TRBD1. The junction had 1 base not matched to a gene; V was cut back by 4 bases and J by 1 base. This CDR3 is built from 14 residues. CDR3 sequence: CASSWTGANTEAFF. The CDR3 DNA is TGTGCCAGCAGTTGGACAGGGGCGAACACTGAAGCTTTCTTT.

This clonotype was detected many times. The rearrangement joins TRBV25-1 to TRBJ2-7; the match to TRBD1 covers 8 bases. The ends lost 3 bases at V and 2 bases at J; junction bases unmatched: 3. This CDR3 spans 14 amino acids. The germline V gene encodes CDR1 MGHDK and CDR2 SYGVNS. The CDR3 DNA sequence: TGTGCCAGCAGTGATACAGGGGGTCCCTACGAGCAGTACTTC. The encoded protein is CASSDTGGPYEQYF.